These 21 T cell receptor beta chains originate from one sample sequenced in a study of T cell responses to AZD1222 COVID-19 vaccine. Clones were read by immunoSEQ multiplex PCR, and TCRdb kept only the in-frame ones, dropping some. The table has 110,000 or so clones, roughly 86% seen once. The sequencing used peripheral blood, collected on day 0 of MenACWY control vaccination. The receptors shown here come from an adult in good health.

The chain uses TRBV5-6 and TRBJ2-7, with a weak D call TRBD2 (6 bases). Germline CDR1 is SGHDT and CDR2 is YYEEEE. This CDR3 is 14 amino acids long. V was pared by 4 bases and J by 0 bases, with 11 bases between. The CDR3 sequence: CASSRPGSSYEQYF. CDR3 DNA: TGTGCCAGCAGCCGCCCCGGGAGCTCCTACGAGCAGTACTTC. Complete variable domain (other parts from reference TRBV5-6 and TRBJ2-7): DAGVTQSPTHLIKTRGQQVTLRCSPKSGHDTVSWYQQALGQGPQFIFQYYEEEERQRGNFPDRFSGHQFPNYSSELNVNALLLGDSALYLCASSRPGSSYEQYFGPGTRLTVT.

The rearrangement links TRBV7-9 to TRBJ1-6; D call uncertain. Trimming removed 4 bases from V and 3 bases from J, with 4 bases in between. Germline-derived CDR1 and CDR2 are SEHNR and FQNEAQ (reference sequence). This CDR3 spans 13 amino acids. CDR3 coding DNA: TGTGCCAGCAGCTCCCACTATAATTCACCCCTCCACTTT. Protein product: CASSSHYNSPLHF.

The rearrangement uses TRBV11-2 and TRBJ2-2; maybe TRBD2 (5 bases). Trimming cost V 3 bases and J 4 bases, with 12 bases left between them. The V gene's germline CDR1 is SGHAT and CDR2 FQNNGV. CDR3 length: 15 residues. CDR3 sequence (DNA): TGTGCCAGCAGCTTGGCTAGCTTAAGCACCGGGGAGCTGTTTTTT. This encodes CASSLASLSTGELFF. Filled out from reference TRBV11-2 and TRBJ2-2, the complete variable domain reads EAGVAQSPRYKIIEKRQSVAFWCNPISGHATLYWYQQILGQGPKLLIQFQNNGVVDDSQLPKDRFSAERLKGVDSTLKIQPAKLEDSAVYLCASSLASLSTGELFFGEGSRLTVL.

This rearrangement joins TRBV16 to TRBJ1-5; perhaps TRBD1 as D (5 bases). CDR1 and CDR2 (germline): KGHSY, FQNENV. With 0 bases removed from V and 2 bases from J, the gap between germline ends came to 8 bases. The CDR3 has 15 residues. The CDR3 region has the DNA TGTGCCAGCAGCCAATCCGGGACTGGCAATCAGCCCCAGCATTTT. Its protein is CASSQSGTGNQPQHF.

V usage is TRBV30 and J usage is TRBJ1-2; 7 bases agree with TRBD1. The CDR3 spans 13 residues. Germline-derived CDR1 and CDR2 are GTSNPN and SVGIG (reference sequence). With 3 bases clipped from V and 3 bases from J, the junction kept 4 bases outside the gene matches. CDR3 loop: CAWSVGQDYGYTF. In nucleotides, the CDR3 is TGTGCCTGGAGCGTAGGACAGGACTATGGCTACACCTTC.

V gene TRBV4-2 combines with J gene TRBJ1-3; TRBD1 matches at 11 bases. Losses at the gene ends were 1 base for V and 4 bases for J; bases not matched to a gene: 9. The CDR3 length is 18 residues. Germline V gene lookup returns CDR1 LGHNA and CDR2 YNFKEQ. The CDR3 reads CASSQAHQDRGPGNTIYF. CDR3 DNA sequence: TGTGCCAGCAGCCAAGCTCACCAGGACAGGGGGCCAGGAAACACCATATATTTT.

In its sample, this clone was seen once. The chain recombines TRBV6-4 with TRBJ1-1; the D is unclear. Trimming stripped 5 bases from V and 2 bases from J, with 9 bases between. This CDR3 has 13 residues. CDR1 is MRHNA and CDR2 is SNTAGT in the germline V gene. CDR3 coding DNA: TGTGCCAGCAGTTATACAGAAAACACTGAAGCTTTCTTT. It yields the protein CASSYTENTEAFF.

This clone has a handful of counts. This chain uses TRBV13 with TRBJ1-1; possibly TRBD1 for D (5 bases). Germline values: CDR1 PRHDT, CDR2 FYEKMQ (reference sequence). Trimming left V 5 bases short and J 3 bases short, with 13 bases between. This CDR3 is 14 amino acids long. CDR3 nucleotides: TGTGCCAGCAGCAGAAAGGGGAGCTACACTGAAGCTTTCTTT. It codes for CASSRKGSYTEAFF.

The rearrangement uses TRBV3-1 (or the pseudogene TRBV3-2) and TRBJ2-5; 8 bases match TRBD2. From germline, CDR1 is LGHDT and CDR2 YNNKEL (reference sequence). This CDR3 region has 16 residues. The V and J ends lost 10 bases and 0 bases, in that order; junction bases with no gene match: 13. The CDR3 is CAIAPLGSGDQETQYF. The CDR3 DNA sequence: TGTGCCATCGCGCCATTGGGTAGCGGGGACCAAGAGACCCAGTACTTC.

The V gene is TRBV7-2, the J gene TRBJ2-7; tentative D call: TRBD2 (5 bases). The CDR3 totals 14 residues. Trimming shortened V by 7 bases and J by 4 bases, and 17 bases separated the two germline ends. Germline V lookup: CDR1 SGHTA, CDR2 FQGNSA. CDR3 loop: CASNPSRGEYEQYF. CDR3 nucleotide sequence: TGTGCCAGCAACCCGAGTCGGGGAGAATACGAGCAGTACTTC. Using reference TRBV7-2 and TRBJ2-7 for the parts outside the CDR3, the full variable domain is GAGVSQSPSNKVTEKGKDVELRCDPISGHTALYWYRQSLGQGLEFLIYFQGNSAPDKSGLPSDRFSAERTGGSVSTLTIQRTQQEDSAVYLCASNPSRGEYEQYFGPGTRLTVT.

This chain links TRBV19 with TRBJ2-1; 8 bases are shared with TRBD2. CDR3 size: 14 residues. Germline V lookup: CDR1 LNHDA, CDR2 SQIVND (reference sequence). J gave up 4 bases and V 10 bases, and 9 bases lay outside the gene matches. This CDR3 reads CATSPTSAYNEQFF. In DNA form, the CDR3 reads TGTGCCACCTCGCCGACTAGCGCGTACAATGAGCAGTTCTTC.

The rearrangement joins TRBV30 to TRBJ1-4, with D possibly matching TRBD1 (5 bases). Germline CDR1 and CDR2: GTSNPN and SVGIG (reference sequence). The germline V and J ends were trimmed by 3 bases and 9 bases, with 11 bases remaining between them. The CDR3 has 12 residues. CDR3 in DNA: TGTGCCTGGAGCCGCGGGGGTCAAAAACTGTTTTTT. This gives the protein CAWSRGGQKLFF.

This chain joins TRBV5-4 and TRBJ2-2; the D gene is possibly TRBD1 (6 bases). V was trimmed by 0 bases and J by 5 bases, leaving 14 bases between them. Germline V CDR1 and CDR2: SGHNT, YYREEE (reference sequence). The CDR3 is made up of 16 amino acids. The CDR3 DNA sequence: TGTGCCAGCAGCTTGGGGGGCAGGGGTGAAACCGGGGAGCTGTTTTTT. Encoded protein: CASSLGGRGETGELFF.

The genes are TRBV19 and TRBJ2-7; TRBD2 aligns across 14 bases. CDR3 length: 18 residues. V was clipped by 6 bases and J by 6 bases; unmatched bases: 16. The germline gives CDR1 LNHDA, CDR2 SQIVND (reference sequence). CDR3 in amino acids: CASRLGVSGLAGESEQYF. The CDR3 coding sequence is TGTGCCAGTAGACTGGGAGTATCGGGACTAGCGGGAGAGTCCGAGCAGTACTTC.

The rearrangement joins TRBV29-1 to TRBJ2-6; 8 nucleotides align to TRBD1. CDR1 and CDR2 from the germline V gene are SQVTM and ANQGSEA. J lost 1 base, V lost 5 bases, and 4 bases had no gene match. The CDR3 sequence is 15 residues long. CDR3 sequence reads: CSVQDRVSGANVLTF. The CDR3 DNA reads as TGCAGCGTTCAGGACAGGGTATCTGGGGCCAACGTCCTGACTTTC.

The rearrangement links TRBV2 to TRBJ2-1, with D unclear. Germline-derived CDR1 and CDR2 are SNHLY and FYNNEI. The CDR3 is 10 residues long. V was clipped by 2 bases and J by 12 bases, with 5 bases between them. The CDR3 loop reads CASSEQTQFF. CDR3 nucleotides: TGTGCCAGCAGTGAACAAACGCAGTTCTTC. The entire variable domain, with the rest obtained from reference TRBV2 and TRBJ2-1, is as follows: EPEVTQTPSHQVTQMGQEVILRCVPISNHLYFYWYRQILGQKVEFLVSFYNNEISEKSEIFDDQFSVERPDGSNFTLKIRSTKLEDSAMYFCASSEQTQFFGPGTRLTVL.

The rearrangement links TRBV6-2 or TRBV6-3 to TRBJ2-5, with 9 bases that match TRBD2. Per germline, CDR1 MNHEY and CDR2 SVGEGT. Germline trimming cut 0 bases from V and 5 bases from J; bases unmatched to any gene: 4. This CDR3 has 15 amino acids. The DNA for the CDR3 is TGTGCCAGCAGTTACTCGGCGGGGGGGCTGGAGACCCAGTACTTC. It encodes CASSYSAGGLETQYF.

The table lists this clone with a count of one. The chain recombines TRBV9 with TRBJ2-3; TRBD1 matches 10 bases. Germline CDR1 and CDR2: SGDLS and YYNGEE. J was trimmed by 3 bases and V by 1 base; bases with no gene match: 5. The CDR3 length is 16 residues. This chain's CDR3 is CASSVMTGGPTDTQYF. The CDR3, as DNA: TGTGCCAGCAGCGTAATGACAGGGGGCCCTACAGATACGCAGTATTTT.

The V and J genes are TRBV7-2 and TRBJ1-3; D is uncertain. Trimming cost V 4 bases and J 2 bases, with 9 bases left between them. This CDR3 has 14 amino acids. CDR1 is SGHTA, CDR2 FQGNSA, per germline. The CDR3 loop reads CASSSGPPGNTIYF. CDR3 sequence (DNA): TGTGCCAGCAGCTCCGGTCCCCCTGGAAACACCATATATTTT.

The V and J genes are TRBV28 and TRBJ1-1; D is perhaps TRBD1 (5 bases). The CDR3 runs to 13 residues. The germline V gene encodes CDR1 MDHEN and CDR2 SYDVKM. V lost 1 base and J 7 bases, leaving 10 bases between the germline ends. The CDR3 coding sequence is TGTGCCAGCAGTTTATTGGGACGGGGTGAAGCTTTCTTT. Encoded protein: CASSLLGRGEAFF.

The chain couples TRBV28 to TRBJ1-2; D is ambiguous. Trimming stripped 5 bases from V and 7 bases from J, with 17 bases between. Germline CDR1 and CDR2: MDHEN and SYDVKM. The CDR3 has 14 residues. The CDR3, as DNA: TGTGCCAGCAGTCCCATCGGGGTAGGAGGTGGCTACACCTTC. It is translated as CASSPIGVGGGYTF.